The 7 T cell receptor beta chains below come from one sample, sequenced in a study of blood T cell repertoires in COVID-19. This table comes from immunoSEQ multiplex PCR, and its TCRdb copy is limited to in-frame clones, with some not included. This sample has some 55,000 clones, with approximately 91% found just once. The specimen sequenced was peripheral blood. The receptors shown here come from a human donor in a cohort sampled during active COVID-19.

This clone has more than one count but fewer than ten. CDR3 region: CASSQGGSDYEQYF. Written as DNA, the CDR3 is TGTGCCAGCAGCCAGGGAGGCTCGGACTACGAGCAGTACTTC. V is TRBV3-1 (or the pseudogene TRBV3-2) and J is TRBJ2-7, with a possible D match to TRBD2 (6 bases). Germline V CDR1 and CDR2: LGHDT, YNNKEL (reference sequence). The V end was cut by 3 bases, the J end by 3 bases, with 12 bases between. CDR3 length equals 14 residues.

The chain joins TRBV12-3 or TRBV12-4 to TRBJ2-1; D is unresolved. CDR3 size: 11 residues. Deletions cut 6 bases from V and 4 bases from J, with 4 bases between. The CDR3 nucleotides are TGTGCCAGCAGCCAGTACAATGAGCAGTTCTTC. As protein: CASSQYNEQFF.

This chain links TRBV9 with TRBJ1-2, with TRBD1 matching 7 bases. This CDR3 comprises 14 residues. Germline CDR1 is SGDLS and CDR2 is YYNGEE. Trimming removed 0 bases from V and 6 bases from J; junction bases left unmatched: 5. CDR3 sequence reads: CASSVATGTDGYTF. CDR3 coding DNA: TGTGCCAGCAGCGTAGCTACTGGGACAGATGGCTACACCTTC.

V and J are TRBV5-5 and TRBJ2-7, with TRBD1 matching over 10 bases. The CDR3 covers 14 residues. In germline, CDR1 is SGHKS, CDR2 YYEKEE (reference sequence). Trimming cost V 3 bases and J 3 bases; bases outside gene matches: 3. The CDR3 DNA reads as TGTGCCAGCAGCTGGGGACAGGGGAACTACGAGCAGTACGTC. Its translation is CASSWGQGNYEQYV.

The J gene is TRBJ2-1, the V gene TRBV30; the D is unclear. The V end lost 3 bases, the J end lost 0 bases, and 24 bases lay between the germline ends. CDR1 and CDR2 (germline): GTSNPN, SVGIG (reference sequence). This CDR3 comprises 19 residues. DNA of the CDR3: TGTGCCTGGAGCGGTATTAGTCATTCGAGCGAAAGCTCCTACAATGAGCAGTTCTTC. Its translation: CAWSGISHSSESSYNEQFF.

The chain links TRBV5-4 to TRBJ1-2; TRBD1 agrees at 8 bases. Germline CDR1 SGHNT, CDR2 YYREEE (reference sequence). V gave up 6 bases and J gave up 4 bases; unmatched junction bases: 8. This CDR3 comprises 14 residues. The CDR3 DNA is TGTGCCAGCACCACAACAGGGACAGGCTATGGCTACACCTTC. Residues: CASTTTGTGYGYTF.

The chain employs TRBV6-1 and TRBJ1-2; 9 bases match TRBD1. The J segment lost 5 bases and the V segment lost 4 bases, leaving 11 bases of the junction unmatched. Per the germline V gene, CDR1 is MNHNS and CDR2 is SASEGT. The CDR3 spans 16 residues. CDR3 coding DNA: TGTGCCAGCAGTGGGGACAGGGAGTTGGGGGTTTATGGCTACACCTTC. Its protein product is CASSGDRELGVYGYTF.